Listed here are 4 T cell receptor beta chains from one sample, sequenced in a study of cytomegalovirus exposure and HLA in healthy donors. The PCR contained 60 Vbeta and 13 Jbeta primers. Repertoires were generated with immunoSEQ multiplex PCR, while TCRdb's copy carries only in-frame clones and drops some. The data show approximately 150,000 clones, 75% to 80% seen once. Sequencing input: PBMCs. The receptors were sampled from a woman in her 30s in good health and CMV-seronegative.

The chain carries TRBV7-5 and TRBJ1-2. TRBV7-5 counts as a pseudogene. CDR3 length: 17 residues. CDR3 sequence reads: CARKKRETIPRAYGYTF. The CDR3 DNA reads as TGTGCCAGAAAGAAGAGGGAGACTATCCCGCGGGCCTATGGCTACACCTTC.

The rearrangement joins TRBV27 to TRBJ1-1; D is unresolved. V lost 2 bases and J lost 2, with 6 bases in between. This CDR3 has 13 amino acids. Looked up from germline, CDR1 is MNHEY and CDR2 is SMNVEV (reference sequence). The chain's CDR3 is CASSLEGNTEAFF. Here the CDR3 DNA reads TGTGCCAGCAGTTTAGAGGGAAACACTGAAGCTTTCTTT.

This sequence joins TRBV7-9 and TRBJ1-2, with a weak D call TRBD1 (6 bases). CDR1 is SEHNR and CDR2 is FQNEAQ in the germline V gene (reference sequence). V was shortened by 1 base and J by 8 bases, with 14 bases between the two germline ends. The CDR3 length is 14 residues. CDR3 in DNA: TGTGCCAGCAGCTTAGGGAACAGGGCGGAAGGCTACACCTTC. It yields the protein CASSLGNRAEGYTF.

The chain combines TRBV6-1 with TRBJ2-1; D is ambiguous. Trimming removed 6 bases at V and 9 bases at J, with 9 bases between. CDR3 length: 11 residues. CDR1 and CDR2 (germline): MNHNS, SASEGT. The DNA of the CDR3 is TGTGCCAGCAGGTCTAGTACTGAGCAGTTCTTC. It is translated as CASRSSTEQFF.